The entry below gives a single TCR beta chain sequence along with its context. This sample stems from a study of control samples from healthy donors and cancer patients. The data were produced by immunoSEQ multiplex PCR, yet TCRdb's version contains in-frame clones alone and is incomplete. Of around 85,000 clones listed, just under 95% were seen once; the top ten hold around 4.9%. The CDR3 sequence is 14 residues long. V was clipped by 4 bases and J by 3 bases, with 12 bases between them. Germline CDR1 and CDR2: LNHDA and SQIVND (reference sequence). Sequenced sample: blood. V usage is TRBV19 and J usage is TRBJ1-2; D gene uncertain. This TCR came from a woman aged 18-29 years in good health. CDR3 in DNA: TGTGCCAGTAGTAGTCAGGTTACCTACTATGGCTACACCTTC. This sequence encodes CASSSQVTYYGYTF. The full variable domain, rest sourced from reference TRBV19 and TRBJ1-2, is DGGITQSPKYLFRKEGQNVTLSCEQNLNHDAMYWYRQDPGQGLRLIYYSQIVNDFQKGDIAEGYSVSREKKESFPLTVTSAQKNPTAFYLCASSSQVTYYGYTFGSGTRLTVV.